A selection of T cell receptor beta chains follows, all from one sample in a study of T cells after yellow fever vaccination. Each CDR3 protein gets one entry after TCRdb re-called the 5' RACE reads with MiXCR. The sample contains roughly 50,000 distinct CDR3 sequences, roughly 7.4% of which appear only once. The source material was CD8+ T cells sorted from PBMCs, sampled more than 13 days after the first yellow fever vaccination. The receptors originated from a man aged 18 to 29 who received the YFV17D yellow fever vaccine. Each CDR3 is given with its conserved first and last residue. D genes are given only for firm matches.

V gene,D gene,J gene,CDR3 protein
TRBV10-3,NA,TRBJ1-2,CAISGGGGAYGYTF
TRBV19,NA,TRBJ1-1,CASSMSGGGTEAFF
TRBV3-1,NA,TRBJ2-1,CASSQEASRAYNNEQFF
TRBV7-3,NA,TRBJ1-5,CASSRTVNQPQHF
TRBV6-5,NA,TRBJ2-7,CASSYTTLGISEQYF
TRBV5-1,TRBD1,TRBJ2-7,CASSSAGTGILGYEQYF
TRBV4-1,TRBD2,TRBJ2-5,CASSQITGTSGATQYF
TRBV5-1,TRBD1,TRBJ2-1,CASSSGTGEDNEQFF
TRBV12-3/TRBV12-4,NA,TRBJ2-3,CASSPTEGEAPRYF
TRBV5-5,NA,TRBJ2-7,CASSPRPRCYEQYF
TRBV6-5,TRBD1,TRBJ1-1,CASSLARDRPNTEAFF
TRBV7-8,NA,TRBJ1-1,CASSFGSGSSNTEAFF
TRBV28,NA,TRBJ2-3,CASSLGGTSTDTQYF
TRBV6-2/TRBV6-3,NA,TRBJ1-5,CASSYFQGLNQPQHF
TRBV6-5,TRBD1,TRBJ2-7,CASSYSGTVDEQYF
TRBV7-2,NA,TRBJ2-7,CASSLAGGPGVTYEQYF
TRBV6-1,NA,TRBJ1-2,CASSEALPGAYGYTF
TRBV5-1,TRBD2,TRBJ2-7,CASSSARGGYEQYF
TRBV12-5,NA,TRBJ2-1,CASVGDSSYNEQFF
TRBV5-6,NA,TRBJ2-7,CASSLADGYEQYF
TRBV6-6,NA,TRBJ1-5,CASSYGEPQHF
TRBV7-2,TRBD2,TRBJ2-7,CASSPGLAGDSYEQYF
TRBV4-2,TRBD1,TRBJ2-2,CASSQDAVGRGRSGELFF
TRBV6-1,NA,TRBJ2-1,CASSGGGASAEQFF